These T cell receptor beta chains were read from a single sample in a study of control samples from healthy donors and cancer patients. Libraries were prepared by immunoSEQ multiplex PCR; TCRdb keeps only in-frame clonotypes and omits some of them. The table shows 150,000 or so clones, with 85% to 95% occurring only once. Material: PBMCs. The receptors derive from a man in his 60s with colorectal cancer. The CDR3 runs from the conserved cysteine through the conserved F or W. The D gene is left open where the match is weak. Some rows have no size entry. The others give once, few or many, or a class for an expanded clone.

TRBJ1-6	TRBD1	TRBV18	-	TGTGCCAGCTCACCACGGGCAGGGGGCCTCGGTAATTCACCCCTCCACTTT	CASSPRAGGLGNSPLHF
TRBJ1-2	TRBD1	TRBV4-1	-	TGCGCCAGCAGCCAAACAGGGGCGGATACCTATGGCTACACCTTC	CASSQTGADTYGYTF
TRBJ2-7	TRBD1	TRBV4-1	-	TGCGCCAGCAGCCAAGTCGGACAGGGGGCGGACGAGCAGTACTTC	CASSQVGQGADEQYF
TRBJ2-2	-	TRBV9	-	TGTGCCAGCAGCCAACTAGACGCAAACACCGGGGAGCTGTTTTTT	CASSQLDANTGELFF
TRBJ2-1	TRBD1	TRBV7-2	-	TGTGCCAGCAGCTCTGGACAGGGGGGGAACAATGAGCAGTTCTTC	CASSSGQGGNNEQFF
TRBJ1-4	TRBD1	TRBV27	-	TGTGCCAGCAGGCGGACAGGGACAACTAATGAAAAACTGTTTTTT	CASRRTGTTNEKLFF
TRBJ1-3	-	TRBV6-5	once	TGTGCCACCCGCCGGGAGGGGAACCCTGGAAACACCATATATTTT	CATRREGNPGNTIYF
TRBJ1-1	TRBD1	TRBV30	-	TGTGCCTGGAGGGGACAGGGGGACACTGAAGCTTTCTTT	CAWRGQGDTEAFF
TRBJ1-5	-	TRBV6-1	-	TGTGCCAGCAGTGAGTCGAGGTATCAGCCCCAGCATTTT	CASSESRYQPQHF
TRBJ1-2	-	TRBV28	once	TGTGCCAGCAGTTTAGGGGCCCAGGCCTATGGCTACACCTTC	CASSLGAQAYGYTF
TRBJ2-2	-	TRBV28	-	TGTGCCAGCAGACAGGGTCGGAACACCGGGGAGCTGTTTTTT	CASRQGRNTGELFF
TRBJ2-1	TRBD1	TRBV5-4	-	TGTGCCAGCAGCTTAGGCCAGGGGGCTAATAATGAGCAGTTCTTC	CASSLGQGANNEQFF
TRBJ1-2	-	TRBV4-2	-	TGTGCCAGCAGCCAAGAAGATAATGTTAACTATGGCTACACCTTC	CASSQEDNVNYGYTF
TRBJ2-3	TRBD2	TRBV6-5	-	TGTGCCACCGGGCCCCGGGGGGGATTAACAGATACGCAGTATTTT	CATGPRGGLTDTQYF
TRBJ2-2	-	TRBV10-1	-	TGCGCCAGCAGTGAGCCGGGATTCACCGGGGAGCTGTTTTTT	CASSEPGFTGELFF
TRBJ2-1	-	TRBV28	-	TGTGCCAGCAGACCCTCTGGGGAGGTTTACAATGAGCAGTTCTTC	CASRPSGEVYNEQFF
TRBJ1-1	-	TRBV27	-	TGTGCCAGCAGTTTCCTACGGAACACTGAAGCTTTCTTT	CASSFLRNTEAFF
TRBJ1-4	-	TRBV6-5	-	TGTGCCAGCAGTTACTCGGGGGGAAACAATGAAAAACTGTTTTTT	CASSYSGGNNEKLFF
TRBJ2-3	TRBD1	TRBV5-5	-	TGTGCCAGCAGCCCCCGGGACAGGGAAACAGATACGCAGTATTTT	CASSPRDRETDTQYF
TRBJ1-1	TRBD1	TRBV12-3/TRBV12-4	-	TGTGCCAGCGGAGAGACAGGGGTTACTGAAGCTTTCTTT	CASGETGVTEAFF
TRBJ1-2	-	TRBV29-1	-	TGCAGCGTTGAGTGGCTGCTCTATGGCTACACCTTC	CSVEWLLYGYTF
TRBJ2-7	TRBD2	TRBV2	-	TGTGCCAGCAGTACCGGGACTAGCGGGGGGGGACAGTACTTC	CASSTGTSGGGQYF
TRBJ1-2	-	TRBV3-1/TRBV3-2	-	TGTGCCAGCAGCCTTACTTTGACAGGATCGAATGGCTACACCTTC	CASSLTLTGSNGYTF
TRBJ1-1	-	TRBV11-2	-	TGTGCCAGCAGCCCAACGGAGAACACTGAAGCTTTCTTT	CASSPTENTEAFF
TRBJ1-2	-	TRBV7-9	once	TGTGCCAGCAGCTTACCCCCGGGGGCGTCTAACTATGGCTACACCTTC	CASSLPPGASNYGYTF
TRBJ1-1	-	TRBV7-9	-	TGTGCCAGCAGCTTAGCTGGGGGCTGGGGGAACACTGAAGCTTTCTTT	CASSLAGGWGNTEAFF
TRBJ1-5	-	TRBV12-3/TRBV12-4	-	TGTGCCAGCAGTCTTAAGGTCAATCAGCCCCAGCATTTT	CASSLKVNQPQHF
TRBJ2-1	TRBD2	TRBV7-2	medium-sized	TGTGCCAGCAGCGGGGGCGGGGGGGCCTCTTATGAGCAGTTCTTC	CASSGGGGASYEQFF
TRBJ1-1	-	TRBV19	-	TGTGCCAGTAGTATGAGTGGGGGCTCTGAAGCTTTCTTT	CASSMSGGSEAFF
TRBJ1-5	-	TRBV6-6	-	TGTGCCAGCAGTTACTCCAGCAATCAGCCCCAGCATTTT	CASSYSSNQPQHF
TRBJ2-2	-	TRBV10-3	once	TGTGCCATCAGTGAGCTGACAGGGGAGGGCGGGGAGCTGTTTTTT	CAISELTGEGGELFF
TRBJ1-2	-	TRBV7-9	-	TGTGCCAGCGGCAGACTTAACTATGGCTACACCTTC	CASGRLNYGYTF
TRBJ2-7	-	TRBV6-5	-	TGTGCCAGCAGTTACTTTAGGCAAACCGAGCAGTACTTC	CASSYFRQTEQYF
TRBJ1-2	-	TRBV6-6	-	TGTGCCAGCAGAGAAGGGGGGTCCTATGGCTACACCTTC	CASREGGSYGYTF
TRBJ1-2	-	TRBV4-3	-	TGCGCCAGCAGCCAAGATCGAACGCGTTACTATGGCTACACCTTC	CASSQDRTRYYGYTF
TRBJ1-1	-	TRBV30	-	TGTGCCTGGAGATTCGGGATGAACACTGAAGCTTTCTTT	CAWRFGMNTEAFF
TRBJ2-1	TRBD1	TRBV3-1/TRBV3-2	once	TGTGCCAGCACCACCGGACAGGGGGCGGTCTATGAGCAGTTCTTC	CASTTGQGAVYEQFF
TRBJ2-1	TRBD2	TRBV5-6	once	TGTGCCAGCAGCTTGGGACTTGGCGCGGGGGGAGTCTACAATGAGCAGTTCTTC	CASSLGLGAGGVYNEQFF
TRBJ1-2	-	TRBV9	-	TGTGCCAGCAGCCCCACCGGGACGGGCACTTATGGCTACACCTTC	CASSPTGTGTYGYTF
TRBJ1-5	TRBD1	TRBV19	once	TGTGCCAGTAATACAGGGGGCAGCAATCAGCCCCAGCATTTT	CASNTGGSNQPQHF
TRBJ2-6	-	TRBV5-1	-	TGCGCCAGCAGCCACCGTCCGGGGGACTCTGGGGCCAACGTCCTGACTTTC	CASSHRPGDSGANVLTF
TRBJ2-5	-	TRBV3-1/TRBV3-2	-	TGTGCCAGCAGCCAAGATCCCCCGGGGGGCCGGACGGAGACCCAGTACTTC	CASSQDPPGGRTETQYF
TRBJ2-1	TRBD2	TRBV13	-	TGTGCCAGCAGTCGAGCGGGGGGGCCGGTTGGGCAGTTCTTC	CASSRAGGPVGQFF
TRBJ2-7	-	TRBV11-2	-	TGTGCCAGCAGCTTAAGGCCTCTTTCCTCCTACGAGCAGTACTTC	CASSLRPLSSYEQYF
TRBJ2-3	-	TRBV5-5	-	TGTGCCAGCAGCTTTTCAGGGTTTTCCACAGATACGCAGTATTTT	CASSFSGFSTDTQYF
TRBJ2-1	TRBD2	TRBV10-3	-	TGTGCCATCAGTGAGTCGGGTAGCGGGGGGGCGTGGAATGAGCAGTTCTTC	CAISESGSGGAWNEQFF
TRBJ1-4	TRBD1	TRBV5-1	-	TGCGCCAGCAGCTTAGCACAGGGGAGTTGGGAAAAACTGTTTTTT	CASSLAQGSWEKLFF
TRBJ2-7	TRBD1	TRBV2	once	TGTGCCAGCAGGAAACAGGGGTACGAGCAGTACTTC	CASRKQGYEQYF
TRBJ1-4	TRBD1	TRBV9	-	TGTGCCAGCAGCGTAGAGTCAGGGGGCGACGAAAAACTGTTTTTT	CASSVESGGDEKLFF
TRBJ1-2	-	TRBV9	-	TGTGCCAGCAGCGTAGGGACAGAGAACTATGGCTACACCTTC	CASSVGTENYGYTF
TRBJ2-7	-	TRBV5-1	-	TGCGCCAGCAGCTTGGCCACAGGATCCCCCTACGAGCAGTACTTC	CASSLATGSPYEQYF
TRBJ2-7	-	TRBV7-2	-	TGTGCCAGCAGCCTGTGGGCAGGGCGCTACGAGCAGTACTTC	CASSLWAGRYEQYF
TRBJ2-7	-	TRBV5-1	-	TGCGCCAGCAGCTTGGGGCAGGAGAGCTCCTACGAGCAGTACTTC	CASSLGQESSYEQYF
TRBJ2-3	-	TRBV7-9	-	TGTGCCAGCAGCTTAGACCCGGGAGTCGGGCCGGATACGCAGTATTTT	CASSLDPGVGPDTQYF
TRBJ2-7	-	TRBV7-2	-	TGTGCCAGCAGCTGGACTCCTTCCTACGAGCAGTACTTC	CASSWTPSYEQYF